This TCR beta chain comes out of a study of shared clonotypes between healthy human individuals (dated by TCRdb to the early 2020s). At the level of the whole study: A few men and two women, aged 18 to 49 years, made up the cohort. Between about 0.85 and 8.9 billion PBMCs per donor were obtained by leukapheresis. The study deeply sequenced blood TCR repertoires of about five healthy adults to estimate repertoire size and the extent of clonotype sharing between individuals. To increase sequencing depth and limit assay-specific biases, different laboratories used diverse techniques to prepare libraries and sequence TCR repertoires. What the work shows at the level of the full study, not this receptor alone: Pairwise subsampling led to the expectation that sequencing depth would affect the degree of clonotype sharing among donors. The genetic and exposure-history diversity represented was limited by the small number of donors. Sampling was restricted to blood, and TCR repertoires in tissues likely differ from the TCR repertoires found in blood.

Using the deep immunoSEQ assay, multiplex PCR amplified TCR CDR3 regions from genomic DNA. Extracted genomic DNA from each cell subset was spread evenly across all wells of several immunoSEQ 96-well plates, with each plate serving as a replicate. For unsorted PBMC, each replicate PCR was loaded with about 280 ng genomic DNA, equivalent to about 30,000 T cell genomes. Unsorted PBMC genomic DNA was sequenced across ten immunoSEQ deep assay plates. Purified libraries were quantified with a Qubit 3.0 fluorometer, sized on a Bioanalyzer 2100, and re-quantified with the KAPA Library Quantification kit. A separate single-read 150-cycle Illumina NextSeq 550 flow cell was used to sequence each immunoSEQ 96-well plate. On the authors' methods: Because the immunoSEQ output held only junctional sequences and lacked quality scores, the filtering could not match the filtering applied to full-length reads. To assign V/J genes and CDR3, sequences were annotated against IMGT germline references using PyIR, a Python wrapper for IgBLAST v1.9. Reads with weak V/J assignments (E-value above 1e-6), missing CDR3, stop codons, out-of-frame junctions, or ambiguous translated residues were removed. V3J clonotypes were defined as sequences sharing the same inferred V gene, J gene, and CDR3 amino acid sequence. The percentage overlap between two repertoires was calculated by dividing the number of shared unique clonotypes by the size of the smaller repertoire. Three approaches were used to assess repertoire richness: RTK rarefaction, the Chao1 estimator, and Recon v2.1 estimates of unobserved clonotypes. Not all clones reach the TCRdb copy of this immuneACCESS table, which keeps in-frame sequences only. Checked studies attribute under half of the gap to unresolved V genes and leave the rest unexplained. From that table come the V and J calls and clone size; the DNA was used to work out D and trimming. This sample holds around 530,000 clones; roughly 79% were observed only once. Approximately 12% of the sample lies in the top ten.

Healthy HIV-negative adults with no recently reported acute infections or vaccinations were included as donors. Every donor was a Caucasian adult living in Nashville, Tennessee, USA. In the unsorted samples, 70 million to 95 million PBMCs were counted, and genomic DNA was extracted using the QIAamp DNA Blood Mini kit. After blood collection by leukapheresis, PBMCs were isolated using Ficoll-Histopaque density gradient centrifugation and then cryopreserved in the vapor phase of liquid nitrogen. Concerning this clone: It lacks a known antigen. No base-level quality is on record; no much larger clone is a single base apart.

The TCR sequence derives from a woman in her 40s in good health. Some clones in this sample may be carry-over from other donors' samples. The sample consisted of PBMCs.

The DNA sequence is as follows: TGCGCCAGCATGGCGACTAGCGGAAAAACTTCCAATGAGCAGTTCTTC. It translates as CASMATSGKTSNEQFF. The rearranged segments are TRBV10-1 and TRBJ2-1, with 9 bases matching TRBD2. Here V drops 7 bases and J drops 6 bases, and the junction holds 13 bases not matched to any gene. CDR1 WNHNN and CDR2 SYGVQD are derived from the germline V gene (reference sequence). Including the terminal cysteine and phenylalanine, the CDR3 comprises 16 residues. Only the CDR3 part of the read is kept: 48 bases, read in frame from the first base.